These 17 T cell receptor beta chains were all obtained from the same sample, sequenced in a study of control samples from healthy donors and cancer patients. Clones were read by immunoSEQ multiplex PCR, and TCRdb kept only the in-frame ones, dropping some. The sample records 350,000 to 450,000 clones, about nine tenths being singletons. Sample: PBMCs. Receptor source: a man aged 40-49 years with head and neck cancer.

This rearrangement joins TRBV24-1 to TRBJ1-1, with D hard to call. Trimming pared 3 bases from V and 1 base from J, leaving 11 bases between. The CDR3 extends over 15 amino acids. Germline V gene lookup returns CDR1 KGHDR and CDR2 SFDVKD. CDR3 amino acids: CATSDGGRANTEAFF. CDR3 DNA sequence: TGTGCCACCAGTGATGGCGGGAGAGCGAACACTGAAGCTTTCTTT.

The chain combines TRBV6-5 with TRBJ2-1, with TRBD2 matching over 8 bases. The germline V gene has CDR1 MNHEY and CDR2 SVGAGI. This CDR3 has 15 amino acids. V shed 3 bases, J shed 7 bases, and the junction held 8 bases outside the gene matches. As DNA, the CDR3 is TGTGCCAGCAGTTATGGAGGACTAGCTGGGAATGAGCAGTTCTTC. Its protein product is CASSYGGLAGNEQFF.

V is TRBV3-1 (or the pseudogene TRBV3-2) and J is TRBJ1-2; possible D gene TRBD1, 5 bases. Trimming stripped 1 base from V and 0 bases from J, with 15 bases between. The length of the CDR3 is 17 residues. Germline values: CDR1 LGHDT, CDR2 YNNKEL (reference sequence). CDR3 loop: CASSQGLQGRSNYGYTF. As DNA, the CDR3 is TGTGCCAGCAGCCAAGGATTGCAGGGCCGATCTAACTATGGCTACACCTTC.

The rearrangement uses TRBV19 and TRBJ2-7; D possibly corresponds to TRBD1 (6 bases). The CDR3 sequence is 12 residues long. Germline-derived CDR1 and CDR2 are LNHDA and SQIVND (reference sequence). V lost 5 bases and J 3 bases, leaving 8 bases between the germline ends. CDR3 region: CASSSDSYEQYF. The CDR3 coding sequence is TGTGCCAGTAGTTCGGACAGCTACGAGCAGTACTTC.

For this clone: The same CDR3 also results from other DNA sequences found in this sample. V and J are TRBV19 and TRBJ2-7, with D perhaps being TRBD1 or TRBD2 (5 bases each). There are 14 residues in the CDR3. V dropped 3 bases and J dropped 0 bases, with 9 bases sitting between them. The germline CDR1 and CDR2 sequences are LNHDA and SQIVND (reference sequence). The CDR3 is CASSIRDGSYEQYF. The CDR3 DNA reads as TGTGCCAGTAGTATTCGGGACGGCTCCTACGAGCAGTACTTC.

The J gene is TRBJ1-1, the V gene TRBV27; D possibly corresponds to TRBD1 (6 bases). From germline, CDR1 is MNHEY and CDR2 SMNVEV (reference sequence). Trimming took off 3 bases at V and 5 bases at J, with 13 bases between the two ends. The CDR3 totals 14 residues. CDR3 sequence reads: CASSFRGPTTEAFF. DNA of the CDR3: TGTGCCAGCAGTTTCAGGGGACCAACGACTGAAGCTTTCTTT.

V is TRBV18 and J is TRBJ2-2, with D tentatively TRBD1 or TRBD2 (5 bases each). V was shortened by 4 bases and J by 3 bases, with 12 bases between the two germline ends. The CDR3 has 15 amino acids. The germline gives CDR1 KGHSH, CDR2 LQKENI. CDR3 loop: CASSRGPLDTGELFF. The CDR3 DNA sequence: TGTGCCAGCTCACGGGGACCCCTGGACACCGGGGAGCTGTTTTTT. Full variable domain (rest looked up from reference TRBV18 and TRBJ2-2): NAGVMQNPRHLVRRRGQEARLRCSPMKGHSHVYWYRQLPEEGLKFMVYLQKENIIDESGMPKERFSAEFPKEGPSILRIQQVVRGDSAAYFCASSRGPLDTGELFFGEGSRLTVL.

V usage is TRBV3-1 (or the pseudogene TRBV3-2) and J usage is TRBJ2-7; no reliable D call. V lost 0 bases and J 0 bases, leaving 9 bases between the germline ends. This CDR3 is built from 15 residues. Per germline, CDR1 LGHDT and CDR2 YNNKEL (reference sequence). The CDR3 bases are TGTGCCAGCAGCCAAGACGCCGCCATCTCCTACGAGCAGTACTTC. Translating gives CASSQDAAISYEQYF.

The CDR3 loop reads CASMGGFNSIAKNIQYF. In DNA form, the CDR3 reads TGTGCCAGTATGGGGGGTTTTAACAGTATAGCCAAAAACATTCAGTACTTC. The V gene is TRBV19, the J gene TRBJ2-4; TRBD2 might be the D (6 bases). This CDR3 spans 17 amino acids. V was shortened by 7 bases and J by 0 bases, with 19 bases between the two germline ends. Germline CDR1 LNHDA, CDR2 SQIVND (reference sequence).

The chain employs TRBV4-2 and TRBJ2-7; 7 bases agree with TRBD1. V shed 0 bases, J shed 2 bases, and the junction held 4 bases outside the gene matches. Germline V gene lookup returns CDR1 LGHNA and CDR2 YNFKEQ. This CDR3 is 15 amino acids long. DNA for the CDR3: TGTGCCAGCAGCCAAGAGGGGCAGGGGGCCTACGAGCAGTACTTC. Its translation is CASSQEGQGAYEQYF.

The chain has TRBV7-2 and TRBJ2-7, with D possibly being TRBD1 (5 bases). Per germline, CDR1 SGHTA and CDR2 FQGNSA. The CDR3 sequence is 14 residues long. V lost 5 bases, J lost 5 bases, and 16 bases lay in between. This chain's CDR3 is CASSTRQNRDEQYF. DNA for the CDR3: TGTGCCAGCAGCACCCGACAGAATCGAGACGAGCAGTACTTC.

This sequence joins TRBV6-1 and TRBJ1-2, with TRBD1 identical over 7 bases. CDR3 size: 15 residues. V lost 2 bases to trimming and J lost 4 bases; unmatched junction nucleotides: 7. The germline gives CDR1 MNHNS, CDR2 SASEGT. The CDR3 bases are TGTGCCAGCAGTGAATGGGGCAGGGGGGCCTATGGCTACACCTTC. Translating it yields CASSEWGRGAYGYTF.

This clone was seen only once. This sequence joins TRBV6-6 and TRBJ2-2; 9 nucleotides line up with TRBD1. This CDR3 has 17 residues. CDR1 and CDR2 (germline): MNHNY, SVGAGI (reference sequence). The V segment lost 5 bases and the J segment 2 bases; nucleotides outside the gene matches: 9. The CDR3 bases are TGTGCCAGCAGTCCGATAACAGGGGGCGCTAACACCGGGGAGCTGTTTTTT. It specifies CASSPITGGANTGELFF.

The gene calls are TRBV4-1 and TRBJ2-3, with no clear D. Trimming pared 1 base from V and 4 bases from J, leaving 15 bases between. This CDR3 has 16 residues. Germline loops: CDR1 MGHRA, CDR2 YSYEKL. CDR3 protein: CASSQVGSAFADTQYF. The CDR3 coding sequence is TGCGCCAGCAGCCAAGTTGGCTCGGCATTTGCAGATACGCAGTATTTT.

This chain links TRBV6-2 or TRBV6-3 with TRBJ1-1; TRBD1 is a possible D gene (5 bases). V lost 6 bases and J lost 4, with 15 bases in between. Germline V gene data show CDR1 as MNHEY and CDR2 as SVGEGT. This CDR3 has 14 residues. The CDR3 DNA follows: TGTGCCAGCAGCACTAGGAGGGGTAGCACTGAAGCTTTCTTT. This codes for CASSTRRGSTEAFF.

The chain carries TRBV28 and TRBJ2-1; 9 bases match TRBD2. The germline V gene encodes CDR1 MDHEN and CDR2 SYDVKM. Germline trimming cut 6 bases from V and 7 bases from J; bases unmatched to any gene: 10. The CDR3 is made up of 15 amino acids. CDR3 nucleotide sequence: TGTGCCAGCAGCTCAGCGGGGGGCCCAAATAATGAGCAGTTCTTC. Amino acid sequence: CASSSAGGPNNEQFF.

V is TRBV27 and J is TRBJ1-5, with D maybe TRBD1 (5 bases). The CDR3 length is 16 residues. Trimming removed 4 bases from V and 0 bases from J, with 13 bases in between. CDR1 is MNHEY and CDR2 is SMNVEV in the germline V gene (reference sequence). The CDR3: CASSSWGGNSNQPQHF. In DNA form, the CDR3 reads TGTGCCAGCAGTTCCTGGGGGGGAAATAGCAATCAGCCCCAGCATTTT.